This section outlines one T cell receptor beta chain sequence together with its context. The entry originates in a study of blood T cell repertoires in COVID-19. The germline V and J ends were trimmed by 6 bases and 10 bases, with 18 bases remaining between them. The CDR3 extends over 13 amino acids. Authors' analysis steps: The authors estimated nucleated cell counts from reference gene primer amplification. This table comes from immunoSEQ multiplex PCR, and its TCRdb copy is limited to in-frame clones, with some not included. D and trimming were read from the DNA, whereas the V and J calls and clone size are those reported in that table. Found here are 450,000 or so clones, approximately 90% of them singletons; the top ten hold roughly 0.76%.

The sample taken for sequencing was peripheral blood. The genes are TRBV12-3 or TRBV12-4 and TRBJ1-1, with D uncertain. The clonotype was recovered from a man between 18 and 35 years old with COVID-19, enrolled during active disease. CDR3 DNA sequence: TGTGCCAGCAGCCCCAGGCCACCTAGCGGAGCTTTCTTT. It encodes CASSPRPPSGAFF.